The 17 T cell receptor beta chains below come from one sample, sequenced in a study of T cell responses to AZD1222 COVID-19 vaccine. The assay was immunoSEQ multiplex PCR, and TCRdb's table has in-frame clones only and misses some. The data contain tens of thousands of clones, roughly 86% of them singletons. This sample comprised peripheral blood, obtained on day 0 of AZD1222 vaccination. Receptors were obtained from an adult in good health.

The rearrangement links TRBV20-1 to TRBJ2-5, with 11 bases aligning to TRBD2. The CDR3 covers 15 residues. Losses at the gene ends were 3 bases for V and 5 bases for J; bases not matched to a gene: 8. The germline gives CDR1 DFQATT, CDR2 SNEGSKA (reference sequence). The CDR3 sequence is CSASLLAGGGETQYF. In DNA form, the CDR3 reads TGCAGTGCTAGTCTGCTAGCGGGGGGTGGGGAGACCCAGTACTTC.

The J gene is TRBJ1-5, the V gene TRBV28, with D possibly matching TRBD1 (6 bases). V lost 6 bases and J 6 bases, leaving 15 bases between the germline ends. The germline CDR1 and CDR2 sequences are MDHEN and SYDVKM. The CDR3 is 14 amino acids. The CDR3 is CASRMPGVGQPQHF. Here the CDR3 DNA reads TGTGCCAGCAGGATGCCAGGGGTCGGTCAGCCCCAGCATTTT.

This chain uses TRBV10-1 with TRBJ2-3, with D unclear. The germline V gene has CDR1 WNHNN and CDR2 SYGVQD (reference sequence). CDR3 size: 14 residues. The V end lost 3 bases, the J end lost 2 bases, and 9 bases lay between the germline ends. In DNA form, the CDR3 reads TGCGCCAGCAGTGATGCGGAACACACAGATACGCAGTATTTT. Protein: CASSDAEHTDTQYF.

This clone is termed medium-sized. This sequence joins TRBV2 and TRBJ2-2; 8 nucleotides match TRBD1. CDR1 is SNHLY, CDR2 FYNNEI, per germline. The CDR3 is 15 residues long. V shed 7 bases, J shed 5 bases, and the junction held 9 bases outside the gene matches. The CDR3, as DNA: TGTGCCAGCAATCTGGGACAGGCGGAAACCGGGGAGCTGTTTTTT. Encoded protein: CASNLGQAETGELFF. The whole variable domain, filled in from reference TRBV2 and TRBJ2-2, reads EPEVTQTPSHQVTQMGQEVILRCVPISNHLYFYWYRQILGQKVEFLVSFYNNEISEKSEIFDDQFSVERPDGSNFTLKIRSTKLEDSAMYFCASNLGQAETGELFFGEGSRLTVL.

CDR3 DNA sequence: TGTGCCAGCAGCTTAGTTCCGAACAATGAGCAGTTCTTC. Protein product: CASSLVPNNEQFF. This chain uses TRBV11-3 with TRBJ2-1; D call uncertain. V was cut by 1 base and J by 5 bases, with 6 bases left in between. Germline CDR1 reads SGHNT; CDR2 reads YENEEA. This CDR3 contains 13 residues.

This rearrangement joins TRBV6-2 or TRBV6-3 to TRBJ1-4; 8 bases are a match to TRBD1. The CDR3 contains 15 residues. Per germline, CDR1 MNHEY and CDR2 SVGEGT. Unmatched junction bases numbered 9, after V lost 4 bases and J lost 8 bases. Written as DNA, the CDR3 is TGTGCCAGCAGTTCGACCAGGGGGCTAGAGGAAAAACTGTTTTTT. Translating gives CASSSTRGLEEKLFF.

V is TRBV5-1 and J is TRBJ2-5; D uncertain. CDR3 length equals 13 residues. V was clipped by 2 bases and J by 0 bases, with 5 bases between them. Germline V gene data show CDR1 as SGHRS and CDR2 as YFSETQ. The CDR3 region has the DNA TGCGCCAGCAGCTTAAAACACCAAGAGACCCAGTACTTC. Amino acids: CASSLKHQETQYF.

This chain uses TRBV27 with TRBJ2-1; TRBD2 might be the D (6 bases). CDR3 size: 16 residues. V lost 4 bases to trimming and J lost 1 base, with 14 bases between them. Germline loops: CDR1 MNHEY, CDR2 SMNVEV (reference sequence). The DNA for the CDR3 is TGTGCCAGCAGTTCCACGTGGGGGGAGTCCTACAATGAGCAGTTCTTC. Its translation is CASSSTWGESYNEQFF.

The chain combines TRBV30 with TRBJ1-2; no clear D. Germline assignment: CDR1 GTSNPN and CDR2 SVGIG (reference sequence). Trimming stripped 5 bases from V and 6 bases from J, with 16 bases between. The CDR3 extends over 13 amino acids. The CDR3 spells CAWGRGLENGYTF. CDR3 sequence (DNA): TGTGCCTGGGGCCGGGGATTGGAGAATGGCTACACCTTC.

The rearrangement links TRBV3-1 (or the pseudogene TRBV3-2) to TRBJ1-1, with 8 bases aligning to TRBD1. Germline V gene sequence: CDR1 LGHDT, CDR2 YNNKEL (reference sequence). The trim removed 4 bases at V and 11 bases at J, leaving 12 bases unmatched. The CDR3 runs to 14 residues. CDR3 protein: CASSPRSQGAQAFF. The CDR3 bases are TGTGCCAGCAGCCCCCGGTCCCAGGGGGCGCAGGCTTTCTTT.

CDR3 protein: CASSLVQGPGGYTF. The CDR3 coding sequence is TGCGCCAGCAGCTTGGTTCAGGGCCCAGGGGGCTACACCTTC. The chain recombines TRBV5-1 with TRBJ1-2, with D tentatively TRBD1 (5 bases). This CDR3 comprises 14 residues. V lost 0 bases to trimming and J lost 8 bases, with 14 bases between them. The V gene's germline CDR1 is SGHRS and CDR2 YFSETQ.

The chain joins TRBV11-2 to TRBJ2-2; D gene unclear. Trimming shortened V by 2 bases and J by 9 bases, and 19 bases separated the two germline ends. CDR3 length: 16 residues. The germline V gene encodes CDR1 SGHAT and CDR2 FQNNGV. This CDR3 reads CASSLYPKGGRRELFF. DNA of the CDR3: TGTGCCAGCAGCTTATATCCCAAAGGTGGGCGGAGGGAGCTGTTTTTT.

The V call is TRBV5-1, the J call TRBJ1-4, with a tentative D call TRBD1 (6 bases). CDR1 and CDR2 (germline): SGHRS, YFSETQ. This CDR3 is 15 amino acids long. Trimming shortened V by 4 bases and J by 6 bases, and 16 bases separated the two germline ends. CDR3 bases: TGCGCCAGCAGCCTTGCGGGGGCCTCGGATGAAAAACTGTTTTTT. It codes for CASSLAGASDEKLFF. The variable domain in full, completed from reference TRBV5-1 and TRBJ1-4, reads KAGVTQTPRYLIKTRGQQVTLSCSPISGHRSVSWYQQTPGQGLQFLFEYFSETQRNKGNFPGRFSGRQFSNSRSEMNVSTLELGDSALYLCASSLAGASDEKLFFGSGTQLSVL.

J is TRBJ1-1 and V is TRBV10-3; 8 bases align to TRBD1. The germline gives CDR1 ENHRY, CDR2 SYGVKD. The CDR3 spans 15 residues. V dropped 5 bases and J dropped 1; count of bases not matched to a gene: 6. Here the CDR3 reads CAISPTGEGNTEAFF. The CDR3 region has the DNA TGTGCCATCAGTCCGACAGGGGAGGGGAACACTGAAGCTTTCTTT.

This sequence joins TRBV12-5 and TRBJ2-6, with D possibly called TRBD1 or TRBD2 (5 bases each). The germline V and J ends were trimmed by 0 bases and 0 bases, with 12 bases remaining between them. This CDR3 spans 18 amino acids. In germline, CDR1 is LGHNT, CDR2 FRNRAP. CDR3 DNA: TGTGCTAGTGGTTTGGTCCGGGACGGCCGCTCTGGGGCCAACGTCCTGACTTTC. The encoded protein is CASGLVRDGRSGANVLTF.

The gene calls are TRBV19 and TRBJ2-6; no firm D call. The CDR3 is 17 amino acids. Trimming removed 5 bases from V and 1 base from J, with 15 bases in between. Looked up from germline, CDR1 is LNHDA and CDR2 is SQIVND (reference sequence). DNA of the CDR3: TGTGCCAGTAGTCATACCCGGATAGGATCTGGGGCCAACGTCCTGACTTTC. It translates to CASSHTRIGSGANVLTF.

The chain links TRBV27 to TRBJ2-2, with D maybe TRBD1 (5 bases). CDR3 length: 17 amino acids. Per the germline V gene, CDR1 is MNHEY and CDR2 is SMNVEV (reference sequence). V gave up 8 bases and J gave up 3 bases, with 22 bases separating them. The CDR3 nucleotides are TGTGCCAGCCCTTATAGGGGCGCAGAACGAGACACCGGGGAGCTGTTTTTT. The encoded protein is CASPYRGAERDTGELFF.